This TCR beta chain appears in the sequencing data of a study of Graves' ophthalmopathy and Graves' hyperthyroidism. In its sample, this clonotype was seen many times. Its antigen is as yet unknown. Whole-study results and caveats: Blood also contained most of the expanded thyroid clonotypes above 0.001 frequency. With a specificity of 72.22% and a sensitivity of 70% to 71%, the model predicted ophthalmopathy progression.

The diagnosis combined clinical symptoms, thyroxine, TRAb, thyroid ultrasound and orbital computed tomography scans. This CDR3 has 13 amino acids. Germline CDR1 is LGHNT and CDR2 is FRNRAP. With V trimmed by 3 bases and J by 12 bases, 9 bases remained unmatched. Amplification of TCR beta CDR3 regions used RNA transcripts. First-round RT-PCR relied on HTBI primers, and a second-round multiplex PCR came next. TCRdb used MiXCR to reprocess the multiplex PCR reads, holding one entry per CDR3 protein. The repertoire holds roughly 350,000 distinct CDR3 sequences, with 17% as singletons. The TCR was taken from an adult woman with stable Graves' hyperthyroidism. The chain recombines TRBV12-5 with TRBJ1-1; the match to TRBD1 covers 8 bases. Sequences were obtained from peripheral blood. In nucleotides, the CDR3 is TGTGCTAGTGGTTTAGAAACAGGGACAGGACCTTTCTTT. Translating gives CASGLETGTGPFF.